The T cell receptor beta chain under discussion was sequenced for a study of T cell responses to AZD1222 COVID-19 vaccine. Across the study: Second-dose intervals of approximately 4 or approximately 12 weeks were pooled.

Assay used: immunoSEQ multiplex PCR; TCRdb lists only in-frame clones, some missing. This sample yields about 150,000 clones, of which 87% are seen a single time; 2.6% belongs to the top ten. Notes on the study in general: Repertoire sampling happened only post peak T cell response.

With regard to this clone: Its target is not known.

This TCR was recovered from an adult in good health. This specimen was peripheral blood, taken on day 0 of AZD1222 vaccination.

This CDR3 is CASSGGLTGGSEQYF. CDR3 nucleotide sequence: TGTGCCAGCAGTGGGGGGTTGACAGGGGGCTCCGAGCAGTACTTC. The V call is TRBV6-2 or TRBV6-3, the J call TRBJ2-7, with 10 bases identical to TRBD1. From germline, CDR1 is MNHEY and CDR2 SVGEGT. The CDR3 runs 15 residues. V trimming: 5 bases; J trimming: 6 bases; junction bases outside the gene matches: 10.